A selection of T cell receptor beta chains follows, all from one sample in a study of blood T cell repertoires in COVID-19. The protocol was immunoSEQ multiplex PCR, while the TCRdb copy is restricted to in-frame clones and leaves out a portion. Here the sample spans some 450,000 clones, around 88% being singletons. Sequencing was performed on peripheral blood. These receptors were collected from a woman aged 50 to 60 with COVID-19, enrolled during active disease. CDR3s include the opening cysteine and the closing phenylalanine or tryptophan. Each record gives: clone size, J gene, V gene, D gene, CDR3 protein, CDR3 DNA. The D gene is left open where the match is weak. The size field is filled for only some rows; it gives once, few, many or a size class.

>.|TRBJ2-4|TRBV18|.
CASSPLQGTDIQYF
TGTGCCAGCTCACCACTGCAGGGAACGGACATTCAGTACTTC
>once|TRBJ1-2|TRBV4-1|.
CASSQDVGEGYTF
TGCGCCAGCAGCCAAGATGTAGGGGAAGGCTACACCTTC
>.|TRBJ1-6|TRBV2|TRBD1
CASTPSGQENSPLHF
TGTGCCAGCACGCCGTCGGGACAGGAGAATTCACCCCTCCACTTT
>.|TRBJ2-3|TRBV23-1|TRBD1
CASSQSARGTDTQYF
TGCGCCAGCAGTCAATCGGCCAGGGGGACAGATACGCAGTATTTT
>.|TRBJ1-4|TRBV5-6|TRBD1
CASSYGQGSPNEKLFF
TGTGCCAGCAGCTATGGACAGGGTAGCCCTAATGAAAAACTGTTTTTT
>once|TRBJ1-2|TRBV30|TRBD1
CAWTGGRYGYTF
TGTGCCTGGACAGGGGGGCGATATGGCTACACCTTC
>.|TRBJ2-3|TRBV19|.
CASSIGGGSDTQYF
TGTGCCAGTAGTATTGGTGGAGGATCAGATACGCAGTATTTT
>.|TRBJ2-7|TRBV28|.
CASSLLASAEQYF
TGTGCCAGCAGTTTACTAGCCTCCGCAGAGCAGTACTTC
>.|TRBJ1-1|TRBV29-1|.
CSVGKGGDTEAFF
TGCAGCGTTGGAAAAGGGGGGGACACTGAAGCTTTCTTT
>.|TRBJ1-1|TRBV5-1|TRBD1
CASSRGGREATEAFF
TGCGCCAGCAGCCGAGGGGGCAGGGAGGCCACTGAAGCTTTCTTT
>.|TRBJ2-3|TRBV7-9|.
CASNIPAAKDTQYF
TGTGCCAGCAACATACCTGCGGCCAAAGATACGCAGTATTTT
>.|TRBJ1-2|TRBV6-5|.
CASGGTRDTF
TGTGCCAGCGGCGGGACGCGCGACACCTTC
>.|TRBJ1-6|TRBV9|.
CASSVAGSPLHF
TGTGCCAGCAGCGTAGCCGGTTCACCCCTCCACTTT
>.|TRBJ2-3|TRBV6-4|TRBD2
CASSDSRTSASTDTQYF
TGTGCCAGCAGTGATTCTAGGACTAGCGCTAGCACAGATACGCAGTATTTT
>.|TRBJ2-5|TRBV3-1/TRBV3-2|TRBD1
CASTKQGAKETQYF
TGTGCCAGCACAAAACAGGGGGCTAAGGAGACCCAGTACTTC
>.|TRBJ1-3|TRBV5-1|.
CASSFSQGSGNTIYF
TGCGCCAGCAGCTTCTCCCAGGGGTCTGGAAACACCATATATTTT
>.|TRBJ1-1|TRBV30|.
CACQISGANTEAFF
TGTGCCTGTCAAATCTCAGGGGCGAACACTGAAGCTTTCTTT
>.|TRBJ1-1|TRBV10-3|.
CATKSLNFNTEAFF
TGTGCCACCAAGTCGTTAAACTTCAACACTGAAGCTTTCTTT
>.|TRBJ2-7|TRBV2|TRBD1
CASRDRPHEQYF
TGTGCCAGTCGGGACAGGCCGCACGAGCAGTACTTC
>once|TRBJ1-2|TRBV6-5|.
CASIDSGRKNGYTF
TGTGCCAGCATCGACAGCGGGAGGAAGAATGGCTACACCTTC
>.|TRBJ1-2|TRBV12-3/TRBV12-4|.
CASSLSGAYGYTF
TGTGCCAGCAGTTTATCTGGGGCCTATGGCTACACCTTC
>.|TRBJ1-1|TRBV5-1|.
CASSLASSNTEAFF
TGCGCCAGCAGCTTGGCCTCGAGTAACACTGAAGCTTTCTTT
>.|TRBJ2-7|TRBV11-2|TRBD2
CASSAPRGESYEQYF
TGTGCCAGCAGCGCCCCCCGGGGGGAAAGCTACGAGCAGTACTTC
>.|TRBJ2-2|TRBV24-1|TRBD1
CATSESGQANTGELFF
TGTGCCACCAGTGAATCGGGACAGGCGAACACCGGGGAGCTGTTTTTT
>.|TRBJ1-4|TRBV5-8|TRBD1
CASSPRGLRDEKLFF
TGTGCCAGCAGCCCGAGGGGGCTAAGGGATGAAAAACTGTTTTTT
>.|TRBJ1-1|TRBV28|.
CASSLPLLAGPNTEAFF
TGTGCCAGCAGCCTACCCCTCCTGGCAGGCCCGAACACTGAAGCTTTCTTT
>.|TRBJ2-3|TRBV5-4|.
CASSLEIATDTQYF
TGTGCCAGCAGCTTGGAAATAGCTACAGATACGCAGTATTTT
>.|TRBJ1-2|TRBV27|.
CASSPLGRGTNYGYTF
TGTGCCAGCAGTCCACTAGGGCGGGGAACGAACTATGGCTACACCTTC
>.|TRBJ1-5|TRBV4-2|.
CASSQDHSQPQHF
TGTGCCAGCAGCCAAGACCACAGTCAGCCCCAGCATTTT
>.|TRBJ1-6|TRBV19|TRBD1
CASSIDRFVFMDRGNSPLHF
TGTGCCAGTAGTATAGATCGATTCGTGTTTATGGACAGGGGAAATTCACCCCTCCACTTT
>.|TRBJ1-6|TRBV19|.
CASSIGGPDSPLHF
TGTGCCAGTAGTATAGGGGGCCCCGATTCACCCCTCCACTTT
>.|TRBJ2-4|TRBV19|TRBD1
CASSAVRQGANIQYF
TGTGCCAGTAGCGCCGTTAGACAGGGTGCAAACATTCAGTACTTC
>.|TRBJ1-5|TRBV19|.
CASSIDLAGNQPQHF
TGTGCCAGTAGTATAGATCTCGCAGGCAATCAGCCCCAGCATTTT
>.|TRBJ1-2|TRBV5-1|.
CASSLSVGPTGYTF
TGCGCCAGCAGCTTGAGTGTGGGGCCGACAGGCTACACCTTC
>.|TRBJ2-5|TRBV28|TRBD1
CASSSGTGGEETQYF
TGTGCCAGCAGTTCCGGGACAGGGGGCGAAGAGACCCAGTACTTC
>few|TRBJ1-1|TRBV23-1|.
CASSQSEGLNTEAFF
TGCGCCAGCAGTCAATCGGAGGGACTGAACACTGAAGCTTTCTTT
>.|TRBJ2-3|TRBV7-6|TRBD2
CASSSRLAGNTDTQYF
TGTGCCAGCAGCTCCCGGCTAGCGGGGAACACAGATACGCAGTATTTT
>once|TRBJ1-1|TRBV19|.
CASTQQGLGNTEAFF
TGTGCCAGTACCCAACAGGGCTTGGGGAACACTGAAGCTTTCTTT
>.|TRBJ1-4|TRBV12-3/TRBV12-4|TRBD1
CASSPGGNEKLFF
TGTGCCAGCAGCCCAGGGGGAAATGAAAAACTGTTTTTT
>.|TRBJ1-4|TRBV6-6|.
CASSYGEKLFF
TGTGCCAGCAGTTACGGCGAAAAACTGTTTTTT
>few|TRBJ1-1|TRBV5-1|TRBD1
CASSWDSSGTEAFF
TGCGCCAGCAGCTGGGACAGTTCGGGCACTGAAGCTTTCTTT
>.|TRBJ2-7|TRBV3-1/TRBV3-2|TRBD1
CASSWTGGGYEQYF
TGTGCCAGCAGTTGGACAGGGGGAGGTTACGAGCAGTACTTC
>.|TRBJ1-1|TRBV28|TRBD1
CASSGPRGLIF
TGTGCCAGCAGTGGGCCCAGGGGGCTCATATTT
>once|TRBJ1-2|TRBV19|TRBD1
CASSMGQPDGYTF
TGTGCCAGTAGTATGGGACAGCCTGATGGCTACACCTTC
>.|TRBJ1-2|TRBV6-1|.
CASSESRVLGGYTF
TGTGCCAGCAGTGAATCCAGGGTACTCGGGGGCTACACCTTC
>.|TRBJ2-1|TRBV5-1|.
CASSAALGSNEQFF
TGCGCCAGCAGCGCCGCGCTGGGGAGCAATGAGCAGTTCTTC
>.|TRBJ1-4|TRBV5-1|.
CASSLRQPNEKLFF
TGCGCCAGCAGCTTGAGACAGCCGAATGAAAAACTGTTTTTT
>.|TRBJ1-1|TRBV6-6|.
CASRYQVNTEAFF
TGTGCCAGCAGATATCAGGTAAACACTGAAGCTTTCTTT